The clone carrying this TCR beta chain was counted only a few times. The target antigen is unknown. In TCRdb, the RACE reads were re-called with MiXCR into one record per CDR3 protein. Of about 77,000 distinct CDR3 sequences listed, roughly 7.9% are singletons. The data originate from a study of human T cells and chemical hapten exposure. The time point: healthy volunteer bleed at 6 weeks. Sequencing started from total RNA isolated from unfractionated whole blood. Study-level results: Sensitization with DPC brought no change to TCRs above 1 in 1000 in frequency.

The clonotype originates from a female donor in good health. Some clones in this sample may be carry-over from other donors' samples. Sequenced: whole blood.

Here the CDR3 reads CASSHRARYATQYF. CDR3 DNA sequence: TGTGCCAGCAGCCACCGGGCCCGATATGCGACCCAGTACTTC. This chain uses TRBV14 with TRBJ2-5; D gene ambiguous. This CDR3 spans 14 amino acids. V lost 3 bases and J 7 bases, leaving 15 bases between the germline ends. CDR1 is SGHDN and CDR2 is FVKESK in the germline V gene.